The sequence of this T cell receptor (beta chain) was determined in a study of CD8+ T cells in alopecia areata. Study-level findings and limits: Significant decreases in scalp clonality and expanded CD8+ clones followed tofacitinib treatment.

RNA, once extracted, was reverse transcribed into cDNA for use as the sequencing template. Data came from immunoSEQ multiplex PCR; TCRdb stores just in-frame clones and leaves some out. Found here are about 76,000 clones, 66% of them singletons; the top ten hold around 20%. The treatment here: oral pan-JAK inhibitor, 5-10 mg twice daily. This clone came up a few times. Its target is unknown. J lost 1 base, V lost 2 bases, and 7 bases had no gene match. Germline V gives CDR1 SGHDN, CDR2 FVKESK. This CDR3 comprises 16 residues. The starting material was CD8+ T cells sorted from blood, obtained at week 24, from a patient treated with tofacitinib. This chain joins TRBV14 and TRBJ2-5; 7 bases are a match to TRBD1. The sequence was collected from a human donor with alopecia areata. CDR3 residues: CASSQSGTVFQETQYF. CDR3 DNA sequence: TGTGCCAGCAGCCAATCCGGGACAGTATTCCAAGAGACCCAGTACTTC.